This is a list of T cell receptor beta chains from one sample in a study of blood T cell repertoires in COVID-19. Measured with immunoSEQ multiplex PCR; TCRdb has only the in-frame clones, and not every one. The top ten clones hold 9.1% of a sample with about 250,000 clones, approximately 85% of them seen once. Sequencing was done on a sample of PBMCs or T cells enriched from blood (not recorded which). The receptors derive from a woman aged 45-65 years with acute COVID-19. The CDR3 runs from the conserved cysteine through the conserved F or W. D genes are given only for firm matches.

TRBV6-5	TRBD1	CASSYPGGQPQHF
TRBV7-2	NA	CASSLGEDSGEKLFF
TRBV6-1	NA	CASSEATVYSNQPQHF
TRBV3-1/TRBV3-2	TRBD2	CASSYLAGGQGGELFF
TRBV15	NA	CATSRDQGDYEQYF
TRBV15	TRBD2	CATSREGGGGPITDTQYF
TRBV14	NA	CASSQVGGLAGTEAFF
TRBV29-1	NA	CSYRGSYEQYF
TRBV5-4	NA	CASSIRESSYEQYF
TRBV14	TRBD1	CASSQAATRGLGGELFF
TRBV6-1	NA	CASSEGWRHTEAFF
TRBV9	TRBD2	CASSISGVGHGELFF
TRBV4-3	TRBD1	CASSHTDRARNTEAFF
TRBV4-3	TRBD2	CASSHASGGSYNEQFF
TRBV11-2	TRBD1	CASSLGQGPEAFF
TRBV5-1	NA	CASSLDRLNTEAFF
TRBV4-2	NA	CASSQAGGMNEQFF
TRBV5-6	TRBD2	CASSSVERGGHNEQFF
TRBV10-3	TRBD1	CATLPGTGGIGELFF
TRBV12-3/TRBV12-4	TRBD1	CASSTGDGYTF
TRBV10-3	TRBD1	CAISESAGGNQPQHF
TRBV15	TRBD2	CATSSPGLAGLETQYF
TRBV11-3	NA	CASSSDQETQYF
TRBV6-2/TRBV6-3	NA	CASSYGGDYGYTF
TRBV6-5	TRBD1	CASSQGVNTEAFF
TRBV5-1	TRBD1	CASSLVADRAEEQFF